The present T cell receptor beta chain was sequenced within a study of cytomegalovirus exposure and HLA in healthy donors. The V segment lost 6 bases and the J segment 4 bases; nucleotides outside the gene matches: 7. Germline CDR1 is LGHNT and CDR2 is FRNRAP. CDR3 length: 15 residues. Remarks on this clone: Its target is not known.

Broader study findings: CMV antigen specificity was confirmed in vitro for a few CMV-associated chains.

The PCR was carried out with 60 Vbeta primers and 13 Jbeta primers. Measured with immunoSEQ multiplex PCR; TCRdb has only the in-frame clones, and not every one. Among more than 150,000 clones, around four fifths were seen once, and the ten largest hold 1.6%. This chain connects TRBV12-5 to TRBJ1-4; 8 nucleotides agree with TRBD1. The clonotype originates from a man aged 45-65 years in good health and CMV-seronegative. Sequences were obtained from PBMCs. The CDR3 loop reads CASGLGQGLNEKLFF. DNA for the CDR3: TGTGCTAGTGGGCTTGGACAGGGCCTTAATGAAAAACTGTTTTTT.